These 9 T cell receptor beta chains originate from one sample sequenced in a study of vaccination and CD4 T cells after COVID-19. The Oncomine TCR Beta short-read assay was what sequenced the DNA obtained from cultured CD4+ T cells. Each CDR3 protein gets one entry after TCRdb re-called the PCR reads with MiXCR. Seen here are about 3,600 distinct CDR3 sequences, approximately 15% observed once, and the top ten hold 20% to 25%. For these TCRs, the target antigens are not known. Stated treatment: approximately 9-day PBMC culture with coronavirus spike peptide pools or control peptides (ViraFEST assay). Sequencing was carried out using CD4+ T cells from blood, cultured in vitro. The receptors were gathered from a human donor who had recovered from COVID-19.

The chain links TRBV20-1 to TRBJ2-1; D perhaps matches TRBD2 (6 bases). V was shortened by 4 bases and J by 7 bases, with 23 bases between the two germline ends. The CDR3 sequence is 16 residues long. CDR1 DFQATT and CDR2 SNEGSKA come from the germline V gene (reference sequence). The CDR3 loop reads CSAIYRGPFRGNEQFF. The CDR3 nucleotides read TGCAGTGCTATTTATCGGGGTCCTTTTCGGGGGAATGAGCAGTTCTTC.

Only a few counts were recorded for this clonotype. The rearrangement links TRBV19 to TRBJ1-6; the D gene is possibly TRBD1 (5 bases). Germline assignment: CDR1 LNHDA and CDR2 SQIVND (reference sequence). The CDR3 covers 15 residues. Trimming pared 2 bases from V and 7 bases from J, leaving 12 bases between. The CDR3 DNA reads TGTGCCAGTAGTATAACTGGGGGTTGGAATTCACCCCTCCACTTT. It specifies CASSITGGWNSPLHF.

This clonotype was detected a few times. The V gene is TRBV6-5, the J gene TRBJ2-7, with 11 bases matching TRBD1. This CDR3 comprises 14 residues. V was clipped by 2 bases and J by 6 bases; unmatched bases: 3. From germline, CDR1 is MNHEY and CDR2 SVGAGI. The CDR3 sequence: CASSYRTGGVEQYF. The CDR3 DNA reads TGTGCCAGCAGTTACCGGACAGGGGGCGTCGAGCAGTACTTC.

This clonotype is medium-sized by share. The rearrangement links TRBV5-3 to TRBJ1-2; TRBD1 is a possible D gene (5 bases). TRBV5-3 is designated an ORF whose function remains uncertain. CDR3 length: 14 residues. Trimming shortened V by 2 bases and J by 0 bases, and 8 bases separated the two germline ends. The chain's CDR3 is CARSFREANYGYTF. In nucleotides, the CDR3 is TGTGCCAGAAGCTTCAGGGAAGCTAACTATGGCTACACCTTC.

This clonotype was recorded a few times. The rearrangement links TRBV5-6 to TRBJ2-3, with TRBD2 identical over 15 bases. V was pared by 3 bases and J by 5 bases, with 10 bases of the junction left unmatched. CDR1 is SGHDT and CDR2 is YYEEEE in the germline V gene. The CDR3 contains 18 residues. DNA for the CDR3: TGTGCCAGCAGCTGGCGGGGGACTAGCGGGGGGCCTGGAGATACGCAGTATTTT. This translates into CASSWRGTSGGPGDTQYF. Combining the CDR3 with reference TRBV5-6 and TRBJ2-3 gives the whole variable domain DAGVTQSPTHLIKTRGQQVTLRCSPKSGHDTVSWYQQALGQGPQFIFQYYEEEERQRGNFPDRFSGHQFPNYSSELNVNALLLGDSALYLCASSWRGTSGGPGDTQYFGPGTRLTVL.

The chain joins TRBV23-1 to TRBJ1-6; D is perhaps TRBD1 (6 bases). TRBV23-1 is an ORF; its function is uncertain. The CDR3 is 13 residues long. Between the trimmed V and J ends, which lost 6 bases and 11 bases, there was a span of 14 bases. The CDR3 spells CASSRRQVAPLHF. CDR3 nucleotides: TGCGCCAGCAGCCGAAGACAGGTTGCACCCCTCCACTTT.

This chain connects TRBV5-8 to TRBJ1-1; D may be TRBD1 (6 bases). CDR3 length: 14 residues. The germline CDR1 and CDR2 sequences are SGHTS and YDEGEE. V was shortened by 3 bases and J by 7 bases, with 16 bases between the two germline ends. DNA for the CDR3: TGTGCCAGCAGCTGGGGGCGGGGGTGGATTGAAGCTTTCTTT. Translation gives CASSWGRGWIEAFF. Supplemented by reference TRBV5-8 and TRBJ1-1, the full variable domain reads EAGVTQSPTHLIKTRGQQATLRCSPISGHTSVYWYQQALGLGLQFLLWYDEGEERNRGNFPPRFSGRQFPNYSSELNVNALELEDSALYLCASSWGRGWIEAFFGQGTRLTVV.

CDR3 nucleotides: TGCAGTGTCCTCCAGGGACAGGGGGCTCTTAGCAATCAGCCCCAGCATTTT. Translating gives CSVLQGQGALSNQPQHF. The rearrangement uses TRBV20-1 and TRBJ1-5; 12 bases align to TRBD1. V trimming: 7 bases; J trimming: 0 bases; junction bases outside the gene matches: 10. The CDR3 length is 17 residues. CDR1 is DFQATT, CDR2 SNEGSKA, per germline (reference sequence).

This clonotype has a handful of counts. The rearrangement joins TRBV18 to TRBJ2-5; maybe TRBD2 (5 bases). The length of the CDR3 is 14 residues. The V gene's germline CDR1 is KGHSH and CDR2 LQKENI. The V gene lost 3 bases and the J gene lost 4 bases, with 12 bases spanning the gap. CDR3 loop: CASSPGRVGETQYF. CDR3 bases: TGTGCCAGCTCACCCGGGCGGGTAGGAGAGACCCAGTACTTC.